Listed here are 23 T cell receptor beta chains from one sample, sequenced in a study of response to subunit inactivated influenza vaccine. TCRdb analysed the RT-PCR reads with MiXCR anew, one entry per CDR3 protein. The sample has hundreds of thousands of distinct CDR3 sequences, less than 20% seen once. Sequenced here: PBMCs from blood, sampled more than 4 days after vaccination. These receptors were collected from a middle-aged man who received an inactivated influenza vaccine.

The chain combines TRBV10-3 with TRBJ2-1; 10 nucleotides match TRBD1. CDR1 and CDR2 from the germline V gene are ENHRY and SYGVKD. The trim removed 3 bases at V and 8 bases at J, leaving 7 bases unmatched. This CDR3 comprises 15 residues. For the CDR3, the DNA is TGTGCCATCAGTGACCGGGACAGGGGAGGGTATGAGCAGTTCTTC. Translated, it gives CAISDRDRGGYEQFF.

The chain recombines TRBV24-1 with TRBJ2-3; 8 nucleotides align to TRBD2. The CDR3 is 14 amino acids. The J segment lost 5 bases and the V segment lost 3 bases, leaving 3 bases of the junction unmatched. CDR1 and CDR2 (germline): KGHDR, SFDVKD. CDR3 amino acids: CATSDSGRGDTQYF. CDR3 sequence (DNA): TGTGCCACCAGTGATAGCGGGAGAGGAGATACGCAGTATTTT.

The CDR3 here is CSALTRANQPQHF. CDR3 DNA sequence: TGCAGTGCTCTGACTAGGGCCAATCAGCCCCAGCATTTT. The V and J genes are TRBV20-1 and TRBJ1-5, with no clear D. There are 13 residues in the CDR3. In germline, CDR1 is DFQATT, CDR2 SNEGSKA (reference sequence). Trimming took off 5 bases at V and 3 bases at J, with 11 bases between the two ends.

The chain carries TRBV3-1 and TRBJ2-7; D is possibly TRBD1 (5 bases). CDR3 length: 14 amino acids. CDR1 LGHDT and CDR2 YNNKEL come from the germline V gene (reference sequence). Between the trimmed V and J ends, which lost 1 base and 4 bases, there was a span of 11 bases. CDR3 coding DNA: TGTGCCAGCAGCCAAGGAGACAGTGCTTACGAGCAGTACTTC. Its translation: CASSQGDSAYEQYF.

This clonotype was counted a few times. The chain carries TRBV11-2 and TRBJ2-7; D possibly corresponds to TRBD2 (5 bases). The V gene lost 5 bases and the J gene lost 0 bases, with 14 bases spanning the gap. Germline-derived CDR1 and CDR2 are SGHAT and FQNNGV. The CDR3 is made up of 15 amino acids. For the CDR3, the DNA is TGTGCCAGCAGCCCCTCGCGGGCAAGCTCCTACGAGCAGTACTTC. Its protein is CASSPSRASSYEQYF.

The table lists this clonotype with many counts. The V and J genes are TRBV7-9 and TRBJ2-3; 13 bases are shared with TRBD2. This CDR3 comprises 16 residues. Germline CDR1 reads SEHNR; CDR2 reads FQNEAQ (reference sequence). The J segment lost 3 bases and the V segment lost 4 bases, leaving 4 bases of the junction unmatched. DNA of the CDR3: TGTGCCAGCAGCTCATCACTAGCGGGGGGGACAGATACGCAGTATTTT. This gives the protein CASSSSLAGGTDTQYF.

J is TRBJ1-5 and V is TRBV20-1; D is ambiguous. Trimming cost V 6 bases and J 1 base, with 7 bases left between them. The CDR3 loop spans 12 amino acids. Germline V gene lookup returns CDR1 DFQATT and CDR2 SNEGSKA (reference sequence). CDR3: CSAQRSNQPQHF. For the CDR3, the DNA is TGCAGTGCCCAGCGAAGCAATCAGCCCCAGCATTTT.

This clonotype was seen more than once but under ten times. The V gene is TRBV29-1, the J gene TRBJ2-7, with 7 nucleotides matching TRBD1. V shed 4 bases, J shed 5 bases, and the junction held 2 bases outside the gene matches. From germline, CDR1 is SQVTM and CDR2 ANQGSEA. This CDR3 region has 11 residues. The CDR3 protein is CSVGQGHEQYF. CDR3 DNA: TGCAGCGTTGGACAGGGCCACGAGCAGTACTTC.

This chain joins TRBV12-3 or TRBV12-4 and TRBJ1-5; the match to TRBD1 covers 8 bases. The CDR3 covers 16 residues. V was pared by 6 bases and J by 3 bases, with 10 bases of the junction left unmatched. CDR3 in DNA: TGTGCCAGCAGAACAGGGGGGGGAGGGTACAATCAGCCCCAGCATTTT. This gives the protein CASRTGGGGYNQPQHF.

This clonotype showed up just a few times. DNA for the CDR3: TGTGCCAGCAGCAGTAGCGGGAGGGTCTACAATGAGCAGTTCTTC. Its protein product is CASSSSGRVYNEQFF. The chain recombines TRBV7-9 with TRBJ2-1; TRBD2 matches at 11 bases. The length of the CDR3 is 15 residues. The germline V gene has CDR1 SEHNR and CDR2 FQNEAQ (reference sequence). V was pared by 5 bases and J by 3 bases, with 3 bases of the junction left unmatched.

This clonotype was seen a single time. This rearrangement joins TRBV20-1 to TRBJ2-7; no clear D gene. The V gene lost 5 bases and the J gene lost 3 bases, with 14 bases spanning the gap. Germline CDR1 DFQATT, CDR2 SNEGSKA (reference sequence). The CDR3 is made up of 13 amino acids. CDR3 in amino acids: CSASTKLGYEQYF. The CDR3 DNA reads TGCAGTGCTTCGACAAAATTGGGCTACGAGCAGTACTTC.

This chain connects TRBV6-6 to TRBJ2-7, with D hard to call. CDR3 length equals 12 residues. The V end lost 2 bases, the J end lost 3 bases, and 5 bases lay between the germline ends. From germline, CDR1 is MNHNY and CDR2 SVGAGI (reference sequence). CDR3 sequence (DNA): TGTGCCAGCAGTTACAGCCACTACGAGCAGTACTTC. It yields the protein CASSYSHYEQYF.

This chain joins TRBV27 and TRBJ2-1; no firm D call. The CDR3 length is 16 residues. The V gene lost 6 bases and the J gene lost 7 bases, with 22 bases spanning the gap. Germline V gene sequence: CDR1 MNHEY, CDR2 SMNVEV (reference sequence). Written as DNA, the CDR3 is TGTGCCAGCAGCCTACTATGGTCCCTAGGAGCAAATGAGCAGTTCTTC. Translation gives CASSLLWSLGANEQFF.

This clonotype was seen a handful of times. The chain combines TRBV6-1 with TRBJ2-3; a weak D match, TRBD1 (6 bases). The CDR3 loop spans 15 amino acids. The germline gives CDR1 MNHNS, CDR2 SASEGT. The germline V and J ends were trimmed by 6 bases and 2 bases, with 15 bases remaining between them. The CDR3 sequence is CASRGRDTHTDTQYF. CDR3 bases: TGTGCCAGCAGAGGCCGGGACACCCACACAGATACGCAGTATTTT.

A note on this clonotype: A junction boundary mismatches the germline segment, possibly from a read error. The chain recombines TRBV29-1 with TRBJ2-3; D may match TRBD1 or TRBD2 (5 bases each). The CDR3 spans 13 residues. Germline V gene sequence: CDR1 SQVTM, CDR2 ANQGSEA. CDR3 in amino acids: CSVPVGGTDTRYF. The CDR3 DNA reads as TGCAGCGTTCCGGTTGGGGGTACAGATACGCGGTATTTT.

This clonotype turned up a few times. The J gene is TRBJ2-1, the V gene TRBV28, with 8 bases that match TRBD1. Trimming removed 6 bases from V and 8 bases from J; junction bases left unmatched: 12. The CDR3 is made up of 15 amino acids. CDR1 MDHEN and CDR2 SYDVKM come from the germline V gene. CDR3 region: CASSSHGQGRDEQFF. CDR3 coding DNA: TGTGCCAGCAGCTCTCATGGACAGGGTCGGGATGAGCAGTTCTTC.

As regards this clonotype: One end of the junction does not line up with germline, which may come from a read error. This chain uses TRBV12-3 or TRBV12-4 with TRBJ2-2; D tentatively reads TRBD1 or TRBD2 (5 bases each). The length of the CDR3 is 14 residues. The CDR3 here is CTSSPGRYAGELFF. The CDR3, as DNA: TGTACCAGCAGTCCGGGACGGTACGCCGGGGAGCTGTTTTTT.

This clonotype showed up just a few times. The chain has TRBV10-1 and TRBJ2-5; unclear D gene. The CDR3 runs to 14 residues. Germline V gene data show CDR1 as WNHNN and CDR2 as SYGVQD (reference sequence). The V end was cut by 3 bases, the J end by 1 base, with 9 bases between. The CDR3 is CASSESTSQETQYF. The DNA for the CDR3 is TGCGCCAGCAGTGAATCGACAAGCCAAGAGACCCAGTACTTC.

Only a few counts were recorded for this clonotype. The chain combines TRBV7-9 with TRBJ2-2; D tentatively fits TRBD1 or TRBD2 (5 bases each). The CDR3 is made up of 15 amino acids. CDR1 and CDR2 from the germline V gene are SEHNR and FQNEAQ (reference sequence). The V gene lost 8 bases and the J gene lost 4 bases, with 17 bases spanning the gap. In DNA form, the CDR3 reads TGTGCCAGCCTCCCTAGGGGAGTGGGCACCGGGGAGCTGTTTTTT. Translation gives CASLPRGVGTGELFF.

The gene calls are TRBV7-2 and TRBJ2-7, with D perhaps matching TRBD2 (6 bases). V dropped 2 bases and J dropped 4 bases, with 15 bases sitting between them. This CDR3 comprises 15 residues. The germline gives CDR1 SGHTA, CDR2 FQGNSA. CDR3 loop: CASSLLPGSRYEQYF. CDR3 coding DNA: TGTGCCAGCAGCTTACTACCCGGGAGTCGATACGAGCAGTACTTC.

The sample holds a few counts of this clonotype. The V gene is TRBV7-2, the J gene TRBJ2-7; D is possibly TRBD2 (7 bases). The CDR3 contains 14 residues. V shed 1 base and J shed 5 bases, with 12 bases lying between them. The germline V gene has CDR1 SGHTA and CDR2 FQGNSA. As DNA, the CDR3 is TGTGCCAGCAGCTTAGTAGGGGGGGACAACGAGCAGTACTTC. It encodes CASSLVGGDNEQYF. The full variable domain, completed using reference TRBV7-2 and TRBJ2-7, is GAGVSQSPSNKVTEKGKDVELRCDPISGHTALYWYRQSLGQGLEFLIYFQGNSAPDKSGLPSDRFSAERTGGSVSTLTIQRTQQEDSAVYLCASSLVGGDNEQYFGPGTRLTVT.

This clonotype was seen only a few times. The chain uses TRBV4-3 and TRBJ1-5; no reliable D call. V lost 1 base, J lost 7 bases, and 8 bases lay in between. Germline CDR1 reads LGHNA; CDR2 reads YSLEER. There are 13 residues in the CDR3. Here the CDR3 DNA reads TGCGCCAGCAGCCAAGTTCAAGGACAGCCCCAGCATTTT. Translating it yields CASSQVQGQPQHF.

The rearrangement joins TRBV20-1 to TRBJ2-1; the D gene is possibly TRBD2 (6 bases). Germline V gene lookup returns CDR1 DFQATT and CDR2 SNEGSKA (reference sequence). This CDR3 comprises 15 residues. Trimming stripped 3 bases from V and 3 bases from J, with 15 bases between. The CDR3 is CSASQTSRVYNEQFF. CDR3 DNA sequence: TGCAGTGCTAGCCAAACTAGCAGGGTCTACAATGAGCAGTTCTTC.